Following are 6 T cell receptor beta chains from one sample sequenced in a study of blood T cells in healthy people across ages. A second roughly 7 to 12 cycle PCR used barcoded and J-beta primers. Each CDR3 protein is one row after TCRdb ran MiXCR on the 5' RACE reads. The sample carries 600,000 to 850,000 distinct CDR3 sequences, roughly 45% recorded once. Sequencing used blood. These TCRs come from a woman aged 60-70 years in good health.

Notes on this clonotype: A much larger clone lies a single base off, so this may be a read error. The chain combines TRBV2 with TRBJ2-1, with 9 bases aligning to TRBD2. The length of the CDR3 is 15 residues. The J segment lost 11 bases and the V segment lost 8 bases, leaving 16 bases of the junction unmatched. CDR1 is SNHLY, CDR2 FYNNEI, per germline. The CDR3 DNA sequence: TGTGCCAGCGCCATCGCGGGAGGGAGGCAGTCTAAGCAGTTCTTC. It is translated as CASAIAGGRQSKQFF.

CDR3 in amino acids: CSARVSGGSAGELFF. CDR3 bases: TGCAGTGCTAGAGTTAGCGGGGGGAGTGCCGGGGAGCTGTTTTTT. The V and J genes are TRBV20-1 and TRBJ2-2; 10 bases are shared with TRBD2. Germline V gene lookup returns CDR1 DFQATT and CDR2 SNEGSKA (reference sequence). The J segment lost 6 bases and the V segment lost 1 base, leaving 5 bases of the junction unmatched. The CDR3 runs to 15 residues.

The CDR3 DNA is TGTGCCAGCAGCCGACAACCGGGACTAACCTACGAGCAGTACTTC. Translated, it gives CASSRQPGLTYEQYF. This rearrangement joins TRBV3-1 to TRBJ2-7; 7 bases map to TRBD2. The CDR3 loop spans 15 amino acids. CDR1 and CDR2 from the germline V gene are LGHDT and YNNKEL (reference sequence). The ends lost 4 bases at V and 2 bases at J; junction bases unmatched: 8.

The chain couples TRBV7-6 to TRBJ2-5, with 7 bases identical to TRBD2. J lost 7 bases, V lost 5 bases, and 7 bases had no gene match. Germline assignment: CDR1 SGHVS and CDR2 FNYEAQ. The CDR3 totals 13 residues. The CDR3 here is CASSPQSGGTQYF. In DNA, the CDR3 is TGTGCCAGCAGCCCGCAGTCGGGAGGGACCCAGTACTTC.

The chain joins TRBV18 to TRBJ2-4, with D possibly TRBD1 on 6 matching bases. Germline assignment: CDR1 KGHSH and CDR2 LQKENI. Trimming removed 3 bases from V and 0 bases from J, with 9 bases in between. The CDR3 consists of 15 residues. DNA of the CDR3: TGTGCCAGCTCACCCGCACAGGGAGCCAAAAACATTCAGTACTTC. It encodes CASSPAQGAKNIQYF.

This chain joins TRBV28 and TRBJ1-6, with 10 bases aligning to TRBD1. The CDR3 extends over 15 amino acids. The J segment lost 7 bases and the V segment lost 5 bases, leaving 5 bases of the junction unmatched. The germline gives CDR1 MDHEN, CDR2 SYDVKM. In DNA form, the CDR3 reads TGTGCCAGCAGTACCTCGGGACAGGGGAATTCACCCCTCCACTTT. It specifies CASSTSGQGNSPLHF.